The subject of this entry is one T cell receptor (beta chain). Antigen specificity is unknown. Noted treatment: roughly 20 received Ad26.COV2.S at low or high dose, single or two shots; 5 received placebo; per-sample allocation not given. The investigators took samples on day 63 after the first vaccine or placebo injection. Clones were read by immunoSEQ multiplex PCR, and TCRdb kept only the in-frame ones, dropping some. The table lists approximately 410,000 clones, approximately 92% of them singletons. The sample belongs to a study of Ad26.COV2.S vaccination and SARS-CoV-2 variants. Overall study context: Recipients of Ad26.COV2.S got it intramuscularly, once or twice 56 days apart. General study findings and limits: Analytic work on TCR breadth and depth might have understated the full extent of total T cell responses. It was reported that spike-specific CD8+ and CD4+ T cell responses were substantially broad after vaccination. Vaccine and placebo groups showed comparable non-spike TCR breadth.

V lost 8 bases to trimming and J lost 3 bases, with 21 bases between them. CDR1 and CDR2 (germline): SGHVS, FQNEAQ. The CDR3 consists of 16 residues. Source: peripheral blood, taken in a trial of Ad26.COV2.S vaccine versus placebo. The source of this sequence is a person between 18 and 59 years old who received the Ad26.COV2.S COVID-19 vaccine or a placebo. The chain is built from TRBV7-8 and TRBJ2-3; D might be TRBD1 (5 bases). In nucleotides, the CDR3 is TGTGCCAGCCGCGATATTGGGGCTCTTACAACAGATACGCAGTATTTT. Its protein product is CASRDIGALTTDTQYF.